Here is one TCR beta chain with its context. The CDR3 covers 13 residues. The V end was cut by 1 base, the J end by 8 bases, with 12 bases between. The germline V gene has CDR1 SGHNT and CDR2 YYREEE (reference sequence). These data are taken from a study of blood T cell repertoires in COVID-19. Overall study: COVID-19 samples from acute and convalescent phases originated in the United States, Italy and Spain. T cells, B-cell-depleted T cells, or PBMCs supplied cDNA or gDNA.

In the authors' workflow: It was from reference gene primer amplification that nucleated cell counts were estimated. Sequenced by immunoSEQ multiplex PCR; TCRdb stores in-frame clones only, minus some. D and trimming were read from the DNA, whereas the V and J calls and clone size are those reported in that table. The table shows over 250,000 clones, with 80% to 90% occurring only once. Source material: peripheral blood. The V call is TRBV5-4, the J call TRBJ1-2, with D possibly TRBD1 on 5 matching bases. This clonotype originated in a woman in her seventies with acute or convalescent COVID-19. Here the CDR3 reads CASSLLGGSGYTF. The CDR3 nucleotides read TGTGCCAGCAGCTTGCTCGGGGGGAGCGGCTACACCTTC.